The clone carrying this T cell receptor (beta chain) was observed many times. These data originate in a study of molecular identifiers for immune sequencing clone quantification. V shed 1 base, J shed 7 bases, and the junction held 7 bases outside the gene matches. The CDR3 sequence is 15 residues long. A single record per CDR3 protein comes from TCRdb applying MiXCR to the PCR reads. Of over 550,000 distinct CDR3 sequences listed, 25% are singletons. The sample consisted of naive CD8+ T cells from blood, with Jurkat cell RNA spiked in. Stated subset: FACS-sorted CD8+CD4-CCR7+CD45RA+ naive T cells. The clonotype was recovered from a human donor in good health. Some libraries in this study had Jurkat cell RNA spiked in. The rearrangement links TRBV12-3 or TRBV12-4 to TRBJ1-5, with TRBD1 matching over 7 bases. Here the CDR3 DNA reads TGTGCCAGCAGTTTAGATGGGACAGCCGGGCAGCCCCAGCATTTT. Amino acids: CASSLDGTAGQPQHF.